The 6 T cell receptor beta chains given below trace back to one sample, sequenced in a study of identifying expanded T cells in peripheral blood. The data were produced by immunoSEQ multiplex PCR, yet TCRdb's version contains in-frame clones alone and is incomplete. The sample holds 100,000 to 150,000 clones; around 84% are singletons and the top ten take 3.3%. Material for sequencing was blood. The receptors here all came from a person aged 18-70 years in good health.

This chain connects TRBV5-4 to TRBJ2-1; 10 bases map to TRBD1. There are 15 residues in the CDR3. Per the germline V gene, CDR1 is SGHNT and CDR2 is YYREEE (reference sequence). With V trimmed by 0 bases and J by 8 bases, 5 bases remained unmatched. CDR3 protein: CASSLGAGTGDEQFF. The CDR3 coding sequence is TGTGCCAGCAGCTTGGGGGCCGGGACAGGGGATGAGCAGTTCTTC.

V is TRBV7-6 and J is TRBJ1-5; 8 nucleotides line up with TRBD1. V shed 8 bases and J 4 bases; nucleotides not matched to a gene: 4. Germline CDR1 SGHVS, CDR2 FNYEAQ. The CDR3 consists of 13 residues. The CDR3: CASGTGRNQPQHF. DNA of the CDR3: TGTGCCAGCGGGACAGGTCGTAATCAGCCCCAGCATTTT.

The J gene is TRBJ2-3, the V gene TRBV5-5; D is unclear. This CDR3 has 14 amino acids. Germline V gene lookup returns CDR1 SGHKS and CDR2 YYEKEE (reference sequence). V lost 5 bases, J lost 0 bases, and 10 bases lay in between. This CDR3 reads CASRAGYSTDTQYF. CDR3 bases: TGTGCCAGCAGGGCTGGCTATAGCACAGATACGCAGTATTTT. Full variable domain (rest looked up from reference TRBV5-5 and TRBJ2-3): DAGVTQSPTHLIKTRGQQVTLRCSPISGHKSVSWYQQVLGQGPQFIFQYYEKEERGRGNFPDRFSARQFPNYSSELNVNALLLGDSALYLCASRAGYSTDTQYFGPGTRLTVL.

The sample holds a few counts of this clone. The CDR3: CASSYRDSSSYEQYF. The CDR3 DNA is TGCGCCAGCAGCTACCGGGACTCGAGCTCCTACGAGCAGTACTTC. This chain uses TRBV4-3 with TRBJ2-7, with D possibly TRBD2 on 6 matching bases. V lost 5 bases and J 0 bases, leaving 14 bases between the germline ends. CDR3 length: 15 amino acids. Germline CDR1 and CDR2: LGHNA and YSLEER.

As regards this clone: The same CDR3 also results from other DNA sequences found in this sample. The chain is built from TRBV6-5 and TRBJ1-1; D is unresolved. Trimming took 3 bases from V and 1 from J, leaving 6 bases between them. Germline CDR1 is MNHEY and CDR2 is SVGAGI. The CDR3 contains 13 residues. The CDR3 reads CASSYGPNTEAFF. The CDR3 DNA follows: TGTGCCAGCAGTTATGGACCGAACACTGAAGCTTTCTTT.

The V and J genes are TRBV5-1 and TRBJ2-2; the D gene could be TRBD1 or TRBD2 (6 bases each). CDR3 length equals 18 residues. Germline lookup yields CDR1 SGHRS and CDR2 YFSETQ. Trimming took off 0 bases at V and 6 bases at J, with 21 bases between the two ends. The CDR3 nucleotides read TGCGCCAGCAGCTTGGCCGTCGGGGACACCGGGGAGGCCGGGGAGCTGTTTTTT. Amino acid sequence: CASSLAVGDTGEAGELFF.